A single sample is the source of the 18 T cell receptor beta chains below, sequenced in a study of CD8+CD57+ T cells in acquired aplastic anemia. Genomic DNA, serving as template, underwent TCR beta VDJ and CDR3 profiling. TCRdb ran MiXCR on the reads and lists one entry per CDR3 protein. The sample lists roughly 160,000 distinct CDR3 sequences, 50% to 75% seen once, with roughly 42% in the top ten. Sequenced material: sorted CD4+, CD8+, or CD8+CD57+ T cells (not recorded which) from PBMCs. These receptors were collected from a human donor in good health.

The chain couples TRBV14 to TRBJ2-1; 7 nucleotides match TRBD2. V lost 1 base and J lost 6; bases outside the gene matches: 3. Germline CDR1 reads SGHDN; CDR2 reads FVKESK. CDR3 length: 14 residues. CDR3 bases: TGTGCCAGCAGCCAAGCCCTAGCGGTCAATGAGCAGTTCTTC. Its translation is CASSQALAVNEQFF.

This chain connects TRBV20-1 to TRBJ2-3, with TRBD2 identical over 7 bases. CDR1 and CDR2 from the germline V gene are DFQATT and SNEGSKA (reference sequence). Trimming removed 1 base from V and 2 bases from J; junction bases left unmatched: 6. This CDR3 region has 15 residues. CDR3 sequence: CSARVASGVTDTQYF. The CDR3 nucleotides are TGCAGTGCTAGAGTTGCTAGCGGAGTCACAGATACGCAGTATTTT.

This clonotype was found many times. The chain is built from TRBV24-1 and TRBJ1-1, with no clear D. Per the germline V gene, CDR1 is KGHDR and CDR2 is SFDVKD. The CDR3 has 13 residues. Deletions cut 5 bases from V and 3 bases from J, with 9 bases between. The DNA for the CDR3 is TGTGCCACCAGTGGAGGGAGTCACACTGAAGCTTTCTTT. As protein: CATSGGSHTEAFF.

There are a few counts of this clonotype. The chain employs TRBV28 and TRBJ1-2, with D uncertain. The V and J ends lost 2 bases and 4 bases respectively, with 11 bases between them. The CDR3 is 14 amino acids. Germline V gene sequence: CDR1 MDHEN, CDR2 SYDVKM. The CDR3 region is CASSLLADLYGYTF. The CDR3 nucleotides are TGTGCCAGCAGTTTACTAGCAGATCTCTATGGCTACACCTTC.

At least ten counts were recorded for this clonotype. The V and J genes are TRBV7-9 and TRBJ1-3, with 7 nucleotides matching TRBD1. The V and J ends lost 7 bases and 4 bases, in that order; junction bases with no gene match: 16. CDR1 and CDR2 from the germline V gene are SEHNR and FQNEAQ (reference sequence). This CDR3 region has 17 residues. The CDR3 DNA sequence: TGTGCCAGCAACCCAACCTCCGAGGACAGGTCCGGAAACACCATATATTTT. Encoded protein: CASNPTSEDRSGNTIYF.

This chain links TRBV7-8 with TRBJ2-7; tentatively, D is TRBD1 or TRBD2 (6 bases each). Germline-derived CDR1 and CDR2 are SGHVS and FQNEAQ. Deletions cut 5 bases from V and 2 bases from J, with 16 bases between. The CDR3 is made up of 15 amino acids. The CDR3 protein is CASSLVKGGTYEQYF. In DNA form, the CDR3 reads TGTGCCAGCAGCCTCGTAAAGGGGGGAACCTACGAGCAGTACTTC.

This clonotype was recorded at least ten times. The V and J genes are TRBV7-9 and TRBJ2-7, with TRBD2 matching 7 bases. With V trimmed by 1 base and J by 2 bases, 5 bases remained unmatched. Looked up from germline, CDR1 is SEHNR and CDR2 is FQNEAQ (reference sequence). The CDR3 totals 15 residues. CDR3: CASSLGPSGAYEQYF. The CDR3 nucleotides are TGTGCCAGCAGCTTAGGACCTAGCGGAGCCTACGAGCAGTACTTC.

This clonotype was counted a single time. This chain uses TRBV7-2 with TRBJ1-5; D uncertain. The CDR3 has 13 amino acids. CDR1 SGHTA and CDR2 FQGNSA come from the germline V gene. Trimming removed 1 base from V and 10 bases from J, with 11 bases in between. The CDR3 here is CASSLVDTQPQHF. The DNA for the CDR3 is TGTGCCAGCAGCTTAGTCGACACCCAACCCCAGCATTTT.

The gene calls are TRBV7-3 and TRBJ2-7, with 12 bases fitting TRBD2. V dropped 5 bases and J dropped 2; count of bases not matched to a gene: 16. CDR1 is SGHTA, CDR2 FQGTGA, per germline. The CDR3 runs to 19 residues. The CDR3 protein is CASSRRRSGLAGDAYEQYF. The CDR3 DNA is TGTGCCAGCAGCCGAAGACGGTCGGGACTAGCGGGCGACGCCTACGAGCAGTACTTC.

The gene calls are TRBV25-1 and TRBJ2-7, with no clear D. Germline-derived CDR1 and CDR2 are MGHDK and SYGVNS. This CDR3 is 14 amino acids long. Trimming removed 3 bases at V and 3 bases at J, with 12 bases between. The CDR3 DNA reads as TGTGCCAGCAGTGACCGCGTTCTTAGCTACGAGCAGTACTTC. Protein product: CASSDRVLSYEQYF.

Many counts were recorded for this clonotype. The rearrangement links TRBV12-3 or TRBV12-4 to TRBJ2-5; tentative D call: TRBD2 (5 bases). With 4 bases removed from V and 3 bases from J, the gap between germline ends came to 9 bases. The length of the CDR3 is 13 residues. This CDR3 reads CASSSGLEETQYF. As DNA, the CDR3 is TGTGCCAGCAGTTCCGGACTGGAAGAGACCCAGTACTTC.

This chain links TRBV7-3 with TRBJ1-1; D is ambiguous. This CDR3 spans 15 amino acids. CDR1 and CDR2 from the germline V gene are SGHTA and FQGTGA. Trimming shortened V by 5 bases and J by 2 bases, and 15 bases separated the two germline ends. The CDR3 is CASSPNPRTNTEAFF. The CDR3 DNA reads TGTGCCAGCAGCCCTAACCCCCGGACCAACACTGAAGCTTTCTTT. Together with reference TRBV7-3 and TRBJ1-1, the CDR3 gives the full variable domain: GAGVSQTPSNKVTEKGKYVELRCDPISGHTALYWYRQSLGQGPEFLIYFQGTGAADDSGLPNDRFFAVRPEGSVSTLKIQRTERGDSAVYLCASSPNPRTNTEAFFGQGTRLTVV.

V and J are TRBV6-4 and TRBJ2-3, with TRBD2 matching 9 bases. Germline CDR1 and CDR2: MRHNA and SNTAGT. This CDR3 comprises 15 residues. The trim removed 3 bases at V and 3 bases at J, leaving 4 bases unmatched. The CDR3 loop is CASSEGGGATDTQYF. The DNA of the CDR3 is TGTGCCAGCAGTGAAGGCGGGGGGGCGACAGATACGCAGTATTTT.

V gene TRBV7-2 combines with J gene TRBJ2-7; D tentatively reads TRBD1 or TRBD2 (5 bases each). Germline CDR1 SGHTA, CDR2 FQGNSA. This CDR3 comprises 15 residues. V lost 5 bases, J lost 7 bases, and 21 bases lay in between. Here the CDR3 DNA reads TGTGCCAGCAGCCGAGGTCGTGGGGACGTAGAAGAGCAGTACTTC. This codes for CASSRGRGDVEEQYF. The whole variable domain, filled in from reference TRBV7-2 and TRBJ2-7, reads GAGVSQSPSNKVTEKGKDVELRCDPISGHTALYWYRQSLGQGLEFLIYFQGNSAPDKSGLPSDRFSAERTGGSVSTLTIQRTQQEDSAVYLCASSRGRGDVEEQYFGPGTRLTVT.

The chain uses TRBV10-3 and TRBJ1-1; perhaps TRBD1 as D (6 bases). The V and J ends lost 5 bases and 5 bases respectively, with 15 bases between them. This CDR3 is built from 14 residues. Germline V gives CDR1 ENHRY, CDR2 SYGVKD. The CDR3, as DNA: TGTGCCATCAGTAATCAGCAGGGGTTAACTGAAGCTTTCTTT. Protein: CAISNQQGLTEAFF.

The sample holds many counts of this clonotype. This chain connects TRBV7-3 to TRBJ1-1, with D perhaps matching TRBD1 (5 bases). The CDR3 is 13 amino acids. Germline V lookup: CDR1 SGHTA, CDR2 FQGTGA. Trimming removed 2 bases from V and 6 bases from J, with 10 bases in between. CDR3 residues: CASSLGWGSEAFF. CDR3 bases: TGTGCCAGCAGCTTAGGTTGGGGGTCTGAAGCTTTCTTT.

The chain links TRBV20-1 to TRBJ1-6; D perhaps matches TRBD1 (6 bases). The V and J ends lost 2 bases and 8 bases respectively, with 10 bases between them. Germline V gene sequence: CDR1 DFQATT, CDR2 SNEGSKA (reference sequence). The CDR3 loop spans 13 amino acids. The CDR3 DNA sequence: TGCAGTGCTAGACAGGGGCGGGATTCACCCCTCCACTTT. Translated: CSARQGRDSPLHF.

Of note for this clonotype: A read error may explain this, as a much larger clone is one base away. The chain employs TRBV9 and TRBJ2-2, with D unclear. The CDR3 spans 13 residues. CDR1 is SGDLS, CDR2 YYNGEE, per germline. V was shortened by 4 bases and J by 7 bases, with 11 bases between the two germline ends. The CDR3 region has the DNA TGTGCCAGCAGCCCCGGCTCCAGCGGGGAGCTGTTTTTT. Its translation is CASSPGSSGELFF.